This T cell receptor (beta chain) was captured in a study of blood T cell repertoires in COVID-19. Only in-frame clones appear in the TCRdb table, and some are missing; sequencing was by immunoSEQ multiplex PCR. This sample carries 360,000 or so clones, over 85% of them seen once, and the ten largest clones take 1.7%. The CDR3 consists of 14 residues. V was shortened by 2 bases and J by 4 bases, with 9 bases between the two germline ends. Per the germline V gene, CDR1 is MNHEY and CDR2 is SMNVEV (reference sequence). The chain is built from TRBV27 and TRBJ2-1; no firm D call. The sequenced sample was PBMCs or T cells enriched from blood (not recorded which). This TCR came from a woman younger than 45 who had recovered from COVID-19. DNA of the CDR3: TGTGCCAGCAGTTTAAGTGGAGCATACAATGAGCAGTTCTTC. Residues: CASSLSGAYNEQFF.